This T cell receptor beta chain was retrieved from a study of T-cell reconstitution after alpha-beta-depleted transplantation in children. The library targeted TCRbeta and was prepared with unique molecular identifiers. One entry per CDR3 protein, called by TCRdb with MiXCR from the PCR reads. Among 190,000 or so distinct CDR3 sequences listed, roughly 15% were seen once. This clonotype has ten or more counts. Germline assignment: CDR1 SNHLY and CDR2 FYNNEI. This CDR3 spans 15 amino acids. V gave up 4 bases and J gave up 0 bases, with 7 bases separating them. Here the sequenced sample was PBMCs from the stem cell graft donor, taken from the stem cell graft. The chain uses TRBV2 and TRBJ2-6, with D possibly being TRBD1 (5 bases). This clonotype was obtained from a human donor who donated a stem cell graft to a child with acute lymphoblastic leukemia. CDR3 protein: CASSVQGSGANVLTF. The CDR3 bases are TGTGCCAGCAGTGTTCAGGGCTCTGGGGCCAACGTCCTGACTTTC.